The 26 T cell receptor beta chains below were found in one sample sequenced in a study of T cells in Graves' hyperthyroidism and ophthalmopathy. TCR beta CDR3 region amplification was performed from RNA transcripts. TCR CDR3 underwent first-round RT-PCR with the HTBI primer set. TCRdb reprocessed the multiplex PCR reads with MiXCR, giving one entry per CDR3 protein. The sample records over 450,000 distinct CDR3 sequences, around an eighth being singletons. The sequenced sample consisted of blood. Source of these receptors: a woman younger than 30 with Graves' hyperthyroidism.

This clonotype was detected ten times or more. The chain uses TRBV16 and TRBJ1-1; 8 bases line up with TRBD1. In germline, CDR1 is KGHSY, CDR2 FQNENV. The CDR3 has 14 amino acids. V was pared by 4 bases and J by 6 bases, with 7 bases of the junction left unmatched. CDR3 sequence reads: CASSPSRGRAEAFF. CDR3 bases: TGTGCCAGCAGCCCCTCCAGGGGGCGAGCTGAAGCTTTCTTT.

This clonotype has a count of ten or more. The rearrangement uses TRBV9 and TRBJ1-2; no clear D gene. V was shortened by 5 bases and J by 3 bases, with 20 bases between the two germline ends. The CDR3 extends over 16 amino acids. Germline lookup yields CDR1 SGDLS and CDR2 YYNGEE. The CDR3, as DNA: TGTGCCAGCAGTATGTTTGGGAAAGGCTTTTACTATGGCTACACCTTC. Its protein product is CASSMFGKGFYYGYTF. The full variable domain, its missing parts supplied by reference TRBV9 and TRBJ1-2, is DSGVTQTPKHLITATGQRVTLRCSPRSGDLSVYWYQQSLDQGLQFLIQYYNGEERAKGNILERFSAQQFPDLHSELNLSSLELGDSALYFCASSMFGKGFYYGYTFGSGTRLTVV.

The chain has TRBV9 and TRBJ1-3; 11 bases align to TRBD1. Germline V gene sequence: CDR1 SGDLS, CDR2 YYNGEE. Unmatched junction bases numbered 5, after V lost 3 bases and J lost 3 bases. There are 16 residues in the CDR3. CDR3 DNA: TGTGCCAGCAGCGCAGCCGGGACAGGGGGTGGAAACACCATATATTTT. Its translation: CASSAAGTGGGNTIYF.

This clonotype was found many times. The chain has TRBV6-1 and TRBJ1-5; D ambiguous. The V end was cut by 3 bases, the J end by 4 bases, with 13 bases between. There are 15 residues in the CDR3. The germline CDR1 and CDR2 sequences are MNHNS and SASEGT. CDR3: CASSDGRLPNQPQHF. The CDR3 region has the DNA TGTGCCAGCAGTGATGGTAGACTCCCGAATCAGCCCCAGCATTTT.

This clonotype was observed many times. V and J are TRBV7-9 and TRBJ1-5, with D possibly being TRBD1 (6 bases). V was shortened by 5 bases and J by 2 bases, with 16 bases between the two germline ends. The CDR3 runs to 16 residues. CDR1 is SEHNR and CDR2 is FQNEAQ in the germline V gene (reference sequence). CDR3 protein: CASSPGDNGRNQPQHF. Written as DNA, the CDR3 is TGTGCCAGCAGCCCGGGGGACAACGGTCGCAATCAGCCCCAGCATTTT.

This clonotype was counted between two and nine times. The genes are TRBV4-1 and TRBJ2-1; no clear D gene. The V gene's germline CDR1 is MGHRA and CDR2 YSYEKL. The CDR3 loop spans 14 amino acids. Trimming took 0 bases from V and 8 from J, leaving 11 bases between them. In DNA, the CDR3 is TGCGCCAGCAGCCAAGAGCAGAGAGCCGATGAGCAGTTCTTC. It is translated as CASSQEQRADEQFF.

V gene TRBV4-1 combines with J gene TRBJ2-4, with TRBD1 matching over 7 bases. After removal of 1 base from V and 3 bases from J, the junction contained 9 bases not matched to a gene. The CDR3 is made up of 17 amino acids. Germline V gives CDR1 MGHRA, CDR2 YSYEKL. The CDR3 loop is CASSQGPRTGNKNIQYF. Written as DNA, the CDR3 is TGCGCCAGCAGCCAAGGACCCCGGACAGGCAACAAAAACATTCAGTACTTC.

This clonotype was picked up many times. The chain couples TRBV12-3 or TRBV12-4 to TRBJ1-1; tentative D call: TRBD1 (6 bases). The V end lost 6 bases, the J end lost 0 bases, and 17 bases lay between the germline ends. This CDR3 contains 16 residues. The CDR3 nucleotides are TGTGCCAGCAGAGCCGGGACATGGGGCGTGAACACTGAAGCTTTCTTT. This encodes CASRAGTWGVNTEAFF.

This clonotype was seen many times. CDR3 loop: CASSSGPGLAGEAEQFF. DNA for the CDR3: TGTGCCAGCAGCAGTGGACCGGGACTAGCGGGAGAGGCTGAGCAGTTCTTC. The genes are TRBV28 and TRBJ2-1; 14 bases agree with TRBD2. The CDR3 is 17 residues long. Germline V gene sequence: CDR1 MDHEN, CDR2 SYDVKM. V lost 6 bases to trimming and J lost 9 bases; unmatched junction nucleotides: 13. Full variable domain (remainder filled in from reference TRBV28 and TRBJ2-1): DVKVTQSSRYLVKRTGEKVFLECVQDMDHENMFWYRQDPGLGLRLIYFSYDVKMKEKGDIPEGYSVSREKKERFSLILESASTNQTSMYLCASSSGPGLAGEAEQFFGPGTRLTVL.

This clonotype showed up just a few times. This chain links TRBV10-1 with TRBJ1-1; no clear D. Germline loops: CDR1 WNHNN, CDR2 SYGVQD (reference sequence). CDR3 length: 15 residues. V was pared by 2 bases and J by 2 bases, with 12 bases between. CDR3 sequence: CASSEIAGLNTEAFF. For the CDR3, the DNA is TGCGCCAGCAGTGAGATTGCAGGACTCAACACTGAAGCTTTCTTT.

Ten or more counts support this clonotype. The rearrangement uses TRBV2 and TRBJ2-3; perhaps TRBD1 as D (5 bases). The CDR3 extends over 12 amino acids. Trimming removed 4 bases at V and 4 bases at J, with 6 bases between. Germline CDR1 and CDR2: SNHLY and FYNNEI. The CDR3 region has the DNA TGTGCCAGCAGTGGGGGCTCAGATACGCAGTATTTT. Amino acids: CASSGGSDTQYF.

This clonotype was detected many times. The chain couples TRBV6-2 or TRBV6-3 to TRBJ2-1; perhaps D is TRBD1 or TRBD2 (5 bases each). The CDR3 is made up of 16 amino acids. CDR1 is MNHEY and CDR2 is SVGEGT in the germline V gene. V was clipped by 1 base and J by 7 bases, with 17 bases between them. CDR3 in DNA: TGTGCCAGCAGTTACTTTGGGGGAAGACCGACAAATGAGCAGTTCTTC. Translating it yields CASSYFGGRPTNEQFF.

This clonotype came up many times. V and J are TRBV12-3 or TRBV12-4 and TRBJ1-2; tentative D call: TRBD1 (5 bases). The CDR3 is made up of 15 amino acids. V lost 1 base and J lost 6, with 15 bases in between. CDR3 in DNA: TGTGCCAGCAGTTTAGGTTGGGGCAGGGTAGATGGCTACACCTTC. Protein sequence: CASSLGWGRVDGYTF.

Of note for this clonotype: Possible read error: a much larger clone is one base away. The chain uses TRBV11-2 and TRBJ2-2; possible D gene TRBD1, 5 bases. The germline CDR1 and CDR2 sequences are SGHAT and FQNNGV. The length of the CDR3 is 17 residues. V dropped 7 bases and J dropped 1 base, with 19 bases sitting between them. CDR3 sequence (DNA): TGTGCCAGCATTCCAAGCTGGGGCTTAGGGAACACCGGGGAGCTGTTTTTT. It specifies CASIPSWGLGNTGELFF.

This clonotype has a single count. This may be a read error: a much more frequent sequence differs by one nucleotide. V gene TRBV5-4 combines with J gene TRBJ2-1; 7 bases align to TRBD1. Germline-derived CDR1 and CDR2 are SGHNT and YYREEE (reference sequence). The CDR3 is 13 amino acids. CDR3 in DNA: TGTGCCTGCAGCTGGGACAGTACGGGTGAGCAGTTCTTC. Translation gives CACSWDSTGEQFF.

This clonotype was seen repeatedly, ten times or more. This chain links TRBV30 with TRBJ1-1, with a tentative D call TRBD1 (5 bases). V was cut by 5 bases and J by 3 bases, with 10 bases left in between. Per germline, CDR1 GTSNPN and CDR2 SVGIG (reference sequence). This CDR3 spans 12 amino acids. This chain's CDR3 is CAWGKGYTEAFF. In DNA, the CDR3 is TGTGCCTGGGGAAAGGGGTACACTGAAGCTTTCTTT.

The sample holds a few counts of this clonotype. The V gene is TRBV20-1, the J gene TRBJ1-4; D is perhaps TRBD1 (6 bases). V shed 3 bases and J shed 4 bases, with 15 bases lying between them. CDR1 and CDR2 from the germline V gene are DFQATT and SNEGSKA (reference sequence). CDR3 length equals 15 residues. The CDR3 region is CSARGGGADNEKLFF. The CDR3 bases are TGCAGTGCTAGGGGGGGGGGGGCGGATAATGAAAAACTGTTTTTT.

This clonotype was observed a single time. The rearrangement joins TRBV11-2 to TRBJ2-1, with 11 positions matching TRBD2. J lost 2 bases, V lost 5 bases, and 8 bases had no gene match. The CDR3 runs to 17 residues. Germline CDR1 and CDR2: SGHAT and FQNNGV. The CDR3 region is CASSLTSGMKPYNEQFF. The CDR3 DNA sequence: TGTGCCAGCAGCCTGACTAGCGGGATGAAACCCTACAATGAGCAGTTCTTC.

The sample holds a few counts of this clonotype. The rearrangement links TRBV4-1 to TRBJ2-1, with 8 bases identical to TRBD2. Losses at the gene ends were 4 bases for V and 8 bases for J; bases not matched to a gene: 4. The CDR3 has 13 residues. Germline CDR1 reads MGHRA; CDR2 reads YSYEKL. The CDR3 nucleotides are TGCGCCAGCAGCCGGGGACTAGGTGATGAGCAGTTCTTC. It yields the protein CASSRGLGDEQFF.

The chain uses TRBV7-9 and TRBJ2-2; D is uncertain. V lost 7 bases, J lost 6 bases, and 6 bases lay in between. This CDR3 region has 11 residues. The germline V gene encodes CDR1 SEHNR and CDR2 FQNEAQ (reference sequence). The CDR3 sequence is CASTRSGELFF. In nucleotides, the CDR3 is TGTGCCAGCACTCGATCCGGGGAGCTGTTTTTT. Filled out from reference TRBV7-9 and TRBJ2-2, the complete variable domain reads DTGVSQNPRHKITKRGQNVTFRCDPISEHNRLYWYRQTLGQGPEFLTYFQNEAQLEKSRLLSDRFSAERPKGSFSTLEIQRTEQGDSAMYLCASTRSGELFFGEGSRLTVL.

Many counts were recorded for this clonotype. The V call is TRBV10-3, the J call TRBJ1-1; D perhaps matches TRBD1 (5 bases). The germline V gene has CDR1 ENHRY and CDR2 SYGVKD. The CDR3 has 15 residues. Trimming took 6 bases from V and 1 from J, leaving 15 bases between them. The CDR3 is CAIRSNQGRNTEAFF. Written as DNA, the CDR3 is TGTGCCATCAGATCCAATCAGGGACGGAACACTGAAGCTTTCTTT.

At least ten counts were recorded for this clonotype. The chain uses TRBV11-2 and TRBJ2-3; TRBD2 agrees at 12 bases. This CDR3 contains 16 residues. V lost 6 bases, J lost 6 bases, and 10 bases stayed unmatched. Germline V gene sequence: CDR1 SGHAT, CDR2 FQNNGV. CDR3 sequence (DNA): TGTGCCAGCAGTCGTCCGGGACTAGCGGGTTGGGATACGCAGTATTTT. This translates into CASSRPGLAGWDTQYF.

This clonotype was observed at least ten times. The genes are TRBV10-3 and TRBJ2-2; no clear D gene. Trimming stripped 10 bases from V and 0 bases from J, with 9 bases between. CDR1 is ENHRY, CDR2 SYGVKD, per germline. This CDR3 has 13 amino acids. The DNA of the CDR3 is TGTGCCACAGTTGGATCGAACACCGGGGAGCTGTTTTTT. Encoded protein: CATVGSNTGELFF.

This clonotype has only a few counts. The chain combines TRBV15 with TRBJ1-1; maybe TRBD1 (6 bases). V was shortened by 5 bases and J by 5 bases, with 18 bases between the two germline ends. Germline V CDR1 and CDR2: LNHNV, YYDKDF (reference sequence). The CDR3 runs 15 residues. CDR3: CATSSFFGGQTEAFF. The DNA of the CDR3 is TGTGCCACCAGCTCCTTCTTTGGGGGGCAAACTGAAGCTTTCTTT.

This clonotype was counted ten times or more. The gene calls are TRBV28 and TRBJ2-6, with D perhaps TRBD1 (6 bases). In germline, CDR1 is MDHEN, CDR2 SYDVKM. This CDR3 comprises 15 residues. Trimming took 11 bases from V and 4 from J, leaving 18 bases between them. CDR3: CASGTPNPGANVLTF. The DNA of the CDR3 is TGTGCCTCCGGGACACCGAACCCCGGGGCCAACGTCCTGACTTTC.

The chain has TRBV6-1 and TRBJ2-1, with 12 bases lining up with TRBD2. Losses at the gene ends were 4 bases for V and 5 bases for J; bases not matched to a gene: 0. Germline assignment: CDR1 MNHNS and CDR2 SASEGT. This CDR3 has 14 residues. The CDR3 spells CASSGLAGDNEQFF. Here the CDR3 DNA reads TGTGCCAGCAGTGGACTAGCGGGAGACAATGAGCAGTTCTTC.